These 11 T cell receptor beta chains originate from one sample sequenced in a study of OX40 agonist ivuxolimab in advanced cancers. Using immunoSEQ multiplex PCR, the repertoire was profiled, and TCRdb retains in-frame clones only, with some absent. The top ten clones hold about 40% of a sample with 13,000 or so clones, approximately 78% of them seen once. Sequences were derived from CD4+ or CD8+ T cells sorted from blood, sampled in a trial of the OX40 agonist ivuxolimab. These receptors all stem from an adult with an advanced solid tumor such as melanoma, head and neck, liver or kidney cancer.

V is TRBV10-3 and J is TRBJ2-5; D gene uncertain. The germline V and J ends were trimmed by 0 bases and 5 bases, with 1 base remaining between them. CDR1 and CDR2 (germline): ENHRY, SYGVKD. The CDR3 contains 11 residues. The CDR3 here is CAISESETQYF. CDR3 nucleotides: TGTGCCATCAGTGAGTCGGAGACCCAGTACTTC.

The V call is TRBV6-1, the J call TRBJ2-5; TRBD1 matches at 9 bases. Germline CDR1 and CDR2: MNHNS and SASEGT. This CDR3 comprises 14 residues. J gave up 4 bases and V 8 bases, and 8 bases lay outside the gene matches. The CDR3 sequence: CASRETGGRETQYF. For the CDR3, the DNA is TGTGCCAGCCGCGAGACAGGGGGGAGAGAGACCCAGTACTTC.

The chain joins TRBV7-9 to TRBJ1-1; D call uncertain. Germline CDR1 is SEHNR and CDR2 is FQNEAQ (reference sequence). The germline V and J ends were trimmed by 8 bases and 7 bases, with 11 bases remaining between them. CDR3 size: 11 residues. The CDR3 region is CASHRDNEAFF. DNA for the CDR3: TGTGCCAGCCATAGGGATAATGAAGCTTTCTTT.

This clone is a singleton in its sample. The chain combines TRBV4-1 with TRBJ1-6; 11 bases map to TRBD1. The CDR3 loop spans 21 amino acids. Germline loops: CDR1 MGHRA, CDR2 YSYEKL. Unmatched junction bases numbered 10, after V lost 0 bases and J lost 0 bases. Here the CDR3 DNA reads TGCGCCAGCAGCCAAGATGGTTTAGGGACAGGGGGGAGCTCCTATAATTCACCCCTCCACTTT. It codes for CASSQDGLGTGGSSYNSPLHF.

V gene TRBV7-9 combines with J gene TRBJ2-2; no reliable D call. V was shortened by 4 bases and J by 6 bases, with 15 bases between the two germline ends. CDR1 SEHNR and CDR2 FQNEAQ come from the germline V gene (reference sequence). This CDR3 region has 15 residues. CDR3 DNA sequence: TGTGCCAGCAGCTCCCCTATATACATGGCCGGGGAGCTGTTTTTT. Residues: CASSSPIYMAGELFF.

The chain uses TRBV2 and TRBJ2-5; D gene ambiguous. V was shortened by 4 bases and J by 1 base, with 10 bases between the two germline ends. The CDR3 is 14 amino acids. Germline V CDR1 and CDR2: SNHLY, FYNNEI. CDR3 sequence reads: CASSGWSAQETQYF. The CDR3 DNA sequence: TGTGCCAGCAGTGGCTGGTCAGCCCAAGAGACCCAGTACTTC.

Written as DNA, the CDR3 is TGTGCCAGCAGCTTGACAGCCTACAATGAGCAGTTCTTC. It yields the protein CASSLTAYNEQFF. This rearrangement joins TRBV7-2 to TRBJ2-1; TRBD1 is a possible D gene (5 bases). The CDR3 contains 13 residues. Germline V gene sequence: CDR1 SGHTA, CDR2 FQGNSA. V lost 3 bases to trimming and J lost 2 bases, with 5 bases between them.

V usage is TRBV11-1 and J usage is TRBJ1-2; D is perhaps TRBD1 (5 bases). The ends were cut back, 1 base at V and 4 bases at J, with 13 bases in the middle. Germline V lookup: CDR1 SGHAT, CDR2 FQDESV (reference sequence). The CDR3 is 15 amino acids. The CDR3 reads CASSLGEGTPYGYTF. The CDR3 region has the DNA TGTGCCAGCAGCTTAGGGGAGGGGACCCCCTATGGCTACACCTTC.

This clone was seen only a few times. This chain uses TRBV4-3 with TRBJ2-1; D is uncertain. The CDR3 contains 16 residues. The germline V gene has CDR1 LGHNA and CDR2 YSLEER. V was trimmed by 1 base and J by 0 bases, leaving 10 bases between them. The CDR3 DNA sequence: TGCGCCAGCAGCCAAGTAGCCGGAAGCTCCTACAATGAGCAGTTCTTC. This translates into CASSQVAGSSYNEQFF.

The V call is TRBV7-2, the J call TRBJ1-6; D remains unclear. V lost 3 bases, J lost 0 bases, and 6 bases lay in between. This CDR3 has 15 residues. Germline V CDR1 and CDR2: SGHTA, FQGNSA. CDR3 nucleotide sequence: TGTGCCAGCAGCTTGTCGAGCTCCTATAATTCACCCCTCCACTTT. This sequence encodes CASSLSSSYNSPLHF.

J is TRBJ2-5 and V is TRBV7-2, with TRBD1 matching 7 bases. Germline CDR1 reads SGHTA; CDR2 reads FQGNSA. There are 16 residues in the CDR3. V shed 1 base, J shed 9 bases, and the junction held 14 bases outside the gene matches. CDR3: CASSLGAGGLGVPQYF. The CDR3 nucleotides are TGTGCCAGCAGCTTAGGGGCAGGGGGTCTCGGAGTTCCCCAGTACTTC. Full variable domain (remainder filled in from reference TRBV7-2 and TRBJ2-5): GAGVSQSPSNKVTEKGKDVELRCDPISGHTALYWYRQSLGQGLEFLIYFQGNSAPDKSGLPSDRFSAERTGGSVSTLTIQRTQQEDSAVYLCASSLGAGGLGVPQYFGPGTRLLVL.